What follows are 26 T cell receptor beta chains derived from one specimen sequenced in a study of beta chain features in type 1 diabetes. Reverse transcription of all isolated RNA meant that expressed TCRB transcripts were sequenced. Sequencing was performed with immunoSEQ multiplex PCR; in TCRdb, only in-frame clones are kept and a portion is missing. The data contain around 280,000 clones, 8% of them singletons. Input material: central memory CD4+ T cells from blood. The receptors originated from a woman under 30 in good health.

This clone came up a few times. The chain combines TRBV7-2 with TRBJ2-1, with 8 bases identical to TRBD1. The CDR3 length is 15 residues. Germline CDR1 and CDR2: SGHTA and FQGNSA. Germline trimming cut 5 bases from V and 6 bases from J; bases unmatched to any gene: 9. The CDR3 protein is CASSPLGQGGNEQFF. The CDR3 DNA reads TGTGCCAGCAGCCCACTCGGACAGGGAGGCAATGAGCAGTTCTTC.

This clone appeared a few times. CDR3 DNA sequence: TGTGCCAGCAGTTATAGGGAGGTTCAGTACTTC. It encodes CASSYREVQYF. The gene calls are TRBV7-9 and TRBJ2-7; D is perhaps TRBD2 (6 bases). The CDR3 is 11 amino acids. The V end lost 6 bases, the J end lost 10 bases, and 13 bases lay between the germline ends. CDR1 and CDR2 (germline): SEHNR, FQNEAQ (reference sequence).

V usage is TRBV11-1 and J usage is TRBJ2-5; the D gene is possibly TRBD2 (5 bases). Germline loops: CDR1 SGHAT, CDR2 FQDESV (reference sequence). The CDR3 has 13 residues. V was shortened by 0 bases and J by 5 bases, with 7 bases between the two germline ends. CDR3 amino acids: CASSLASGETQYF. CDR3 bases: TGTGCCAGCAGCTTAGCGTCGGGGGAGACCCAGTACTTC.

The rearrangement joins TRBV29-1 to TRBJ1-3, with D perhaps matching TRBD1 (5 bases). Between the trimmed V and J ends, which lost 4 bases and 2 bases, there was a span of 12 bases. Germline CDR1 is SQVTM and CDR2 is ANQGSEA. This CDR3 contains 14 residues. The CDR3 bases are TGCAGCGTTGTGGGCCAGGGTCCTGGAAACACCATATATTTT. This gives the protein CSVVGQGPGNTIYF.

This clone has ten or more counts. V gene TRBV13 combines with J gene TRBJ1-2, with a weak D call TRBD1 (5 bases). Germline V gene data show CDR1 as PRHDT and CDR2 as FYEKMQ (reference sequence). This CDR3 spans 13 amino acids. The V and J ends lost 5 bases and 7 bases respectively, with 14 bases between them. The CDR3 here is CASSQLGGPGYTF. In DNA form, the CDR3 reads TGTGCCAGCAGCCAATTGGGGGGACCTGGCTACACCTTC. Drawing the rest from reference TRBV13 and TRBJ1-2, the complete variable domain is AAGVIQSPRHLIKEKRETATLKCYPIPRHDTVYWYQQGPGQDPQFLISFYEKMQSDKGSIPDRFSAQQFSDYHSELNMSSLELGDSALYFCASSQLGGPGYTFGSGTRLTVV.

The chain has TRBV18 and TRBJ1-5, with TRBD1 as a possible D gene (5 bases). Germline CDR1 and CDR2: KGHSH and LQKENI. Trimming removed 4 bases from V and 7 bases from J, with 11 bases in between. The CDR3 runs 13 residues. The CDR3 loop is CASSQGSEQPQHF. DNA for the CDR3: TGTGCCAGCTCACAGGGGAGCGAGCAGCCCCAGCATTTT. Filled out from reference TRBV18 and TRBJ1-5, the complete variable domain reads NAGVMQNPRHLVRRRGQEARLRCSPMKGHSHVYWYRQLPEEGLKFMVYLQKENIIDESGMPKERFSAEFPKEGPSILRIQQVVRGDSAAYFCASSQGSEQPQHFGDGTRLSIL.

The CDR3 bases are TGTGCCAGTAGTATCATCCCCGGGGGTCATAACAATCAGCCCCAGCATTTT. Translation gives CASSIIPGGHNNQPQHF. The V call is TRBV19, the J call TRBJ1-5, with D tentatively TRBD1 (5 bases). Trimming shortened V by 3 bases and J by 3 bases, and 18 bases separated the two germline ends. CDR1 is LNHDA and CDR2 is SQIVND in the germline V gene (reference sequence). The CDR3 has 17 residues.

The chain recombines TRBV7-9 with TRBJ1-3, with D possibly matching TRBD1 (6 bases). Germline values: CDR1 SEHNR, CDR2 FQNEAQ (reference sequence). Trimming shortened V by 5 bases and J by 6 bases, and 20 bases separated the two germline ends. CDR3 length: 16 amino acids. Here the CDR3 DNA reads TGTGCCAGCAGCCCTCGAGCGACAGGCGGGGAAAACACCATATATTTT. Amino acid sequence: CASSPRATGGENTIYF.

This clone was picked up a small number of times. This chain connects TRBV11-1 to TRBJ1-5, with unresolved D. CDR3 length: 15 amino acids. Per the germline V gene, CDR1 is SGHAT and CDR2 is FQDESV (reference sequence). V lost 1 base and J lost 4, with 11 bases in between. CDR3 protein: CASSLGLGGNQPQHF. The CDR3 nucleotides are TGTGCCAGCAGCTTAGGACTTGGCGGGAATCAGCCCCAGCATTTT.

This clone was recorded a few times. The chain couples TRBV30 to TRBJ2-3; 11 nucleotides agree with TRBD2. Looked up from germline, CDR1 is GTSNPN and CDR2 is SVGIG (reference sequence). J was trimmed by 4 bases and V by 4 bases; bases with no gene match: 10. The CDR3 consists of 16 residues. The DNA for the CDR3 is TGTGCCTGGACTCAACTAGCGGGAGTTCCGTCAGATACGCAGTATTTT. This gives the protein CAWTQLAGVPSDTQYF.

The chain has TRBV5-6 and TRBJ1-1; D is ambiguous. V lost 2 bases to trimming and J lost 4 bases, with 12 bases between them. This CDR3 is built from 14 residues. Per the germline V gene, CDR1 is SGHDT and CDR2 is YYEEEE. DNA for the CDR3: TGTGCCAGCAGCTTTGGAGCAACGAGCACTGAAGCTTTCTTT. Its translation: CASSFGATSTEAFF.

The table lists this clone with a few counts. The chain uses TRBV30 and TRBJ1-1; 12 nucleotides match TRBD1. This CDR3 comprises 16 residues. Germline CDR1 and CDR2: GTSNPN and SVGIG (reference sequence). The V segment lost 2 bases and the J segment 1 base; nucleotides outside the gene matches: 5. The CDR3: CAWSPGTGGPNTEAFF. CDR3 coding DNA: TGTGCCTGGAGTCCCGGGACAGGGGGCCCGAACACTGAAGCTTTCTTT. Full variable domain (outside the CDR3, taken from reference TRBV30 and TRBJ1-1): SQTIHQWPATLVQPVGSPLSLECTVEGTSNPNLYWYRQAAGRGLQLLFYSVGIGQISSEVPQNLSASRPQDRQFILSSKKLLLSDSGFYLCAWSPGTGGPNTEAFFGQGTRLTVV.

The gene calls are TRBV7-2 and TRBJ1-2; D remains unclear. CDR1 and CDR2 (germline): SGHTA, FQGNSA. V dropped 5 bases and J dropped 9 bases, with 13 bases sitting between them. This CDR3 comprises 12 residues. The CDR3 bases are TGTGCCAGCAGCCCCCGAAGGGCTCGCTACACCTTC. Its protein is CASSPRRARYTF.

The J gene is TRBJ2-7, the V gene TRBV2; weak D call: TRBD1 (6 bases). V lost 4 bases, J lost 2 bases, and 15 bases lay in between. CDR1 SNHLY and CDR2 FYNNEI come from the germline V gene. The CDR3 is made up of 15 amino acids. Written as DNA, the CDR3 is TGTGCCAGCAGTGTCTTGGCAGGGGCCACCTACGAGCAGTACTTC. Encoded protein: CASSVLAGATYEQYF.

In its sample, this clone was seen a few times. This chain links TRBV4-1 with TRBJ1-2; D is perhaps TRBD1 (6 bases). Trimming removed 1 base at V and 6 bases at J, with 15 bases between. This CDR3 spans 15 amino acids. CDR1 is MGHRA, CDR2 YSYEKL, per germline. CDR3 residues: CASSQGWGGLDGYTF. The CDR3 DNA reads TGCGCCAGCAGCCAAGGTTGGGGGGGCCTAGATGGCTACACCTTC.

The gene calls are TRBV5-4 and TRBJ2-5; 8 nucleotides match TRBD2. V gave up 7 bases and J gave up 2 bases; unmatched junction bases: 10. The length of the CDR3 is 15 residues. CDR1 is SGHNT, CDR2 YYREEE, per germline (reference sequence). The CDR3 spells CASAELAGQQETQYF. CDR3 DNA: TGTGCCAGCGCTGAGCTAGCGGGCCAACAAGAGACCCAGTACTTC.

This clone turned up a few times. This rearrangement joins TRBV11-3 to TRBJ2-5; no clear D gene. CDR1 SGHNT and CDR2 YENEEA come from the germline V gene. Trimming cost V 0 bases and J 4 bases, with 9 bases left between them. The CDR3 extends over 14 amino acids. This chain's CDR3 is CASSLDGLLETQYF. CDR3 nucleotides: TGTGCCAGCAGCTTAGATGGTCTATTAGAGACCCAGTACTTC. The full variable domain, completed using reference TRBV11-3 and TRBJ2-5, is EAGVVQSPRYKIIEKKQPVAFWCNPISGHNTLYWYLQNLGQGPELLIRYENEEAVDDSQLPKDRFSAERLKGVDSTLKIQPAELGDSAVYLCASSLDGLLETQYFGPGTRLLVL.

The sample holds many counts of this clone. This chain uses TRBV5-4 with TRBJ2-3, with D tentatively TRBD2 (5 bases). V gave up 3 bases and J gave up 0 bases, with 8 bases separating them. This CDR3 has 14 residues. Germline assignment: CDR1 SGHNT and CDR2 YYREEE (reference sequence). The CDR3 is CASSSSGSTDTQYF. In nucleotides, the CDR3 is TGTGCCAGCAGCTCCTCGGGGAGCACAGATACGCAGTATTTT.

This clone has a handful of counts. The chain joins TRBV19 to TRBJ1-1, with a tentative D call TRBD1 (6 bases). Between the trimmed V and J ends, which lost 6 bases and 1 base, there was a span of 12 bases. The CDR3 is 14 residues long. Germline CDR1 and CDR2: LNHDA and SQIVND (reference sequence). CDR3 sequence (DNA): TGTGCCAGTAGAACAACAGGGCGGAACACTGAAGCTTTCTTT. The encoded protein is CASRTTGRNTEAFF. The full variable domain, rest sourced from reference TRBV19 and TRBJ1-1, is DGGITQSPKYLFRKEGQNVTLSCEQNLNHDAMYWYRQDPGQGLRLIYYSQIVNDFQKGDIAEGYSVSREKKESFPLTVTSAQKNPTAFYLCASRTTGRNTEAFFGQGTRLTVV.

The genes are TRBV2 and TRBJ2-2; a weak D match, TRBD1 (6 bases). Germline V gene data show CDR1 as SNHLY and CDR2 as FYNNEI. Trimming cost V 6 bases and J 6 bases, with 11 bases left between them. There are 13 residues in the CDR3. The CDR3 DNA reads as TGTGCCAGCAGGGCAGGGGCGGCCGGGGAGCTGTTTTTT. As protein: CASRAGAAGELFF.

This clone occurred many times. V gene TRBV5-1 combines with J gene TRBJ2-7, with TRBD2 matching 8 bases. Germline V gene lookup returns CDR1 SGHRS and CDR2 YFSETQ. V lost 0 bases, J lost 7 bases, and 15 bases stayed unmatched. CDR3 size: 17 residues. CDR3: CASSLGGRGGRQTEQYF. The CDR3, as DNA: TGCGCCAGCAGCTTGGGAGGAAGGGGCGGGAGGCAAACGGAGCAGTACTTC.

There are a few counts of this clone. DNA of the CDR3: TGTGCCAGCAGTGAAGAAGCGACGCGGGAGACCCAGTACTTC. This encodes CASSEEATRETQYF. The chain has TRBV6-1 and TRBJ2-5; D is unresolved. V was pared by 1 base and J by 5 bases, with 11 bases between. The CDR3 consists of 14 residues. Germline V CDR1 and CDR2: MNHNS, SASEGT.

The chain is built from TRBV15 and TRBJ1-3, with 7 bases identical to TRBD1. V shed 0 bases, J shed 1 base, and the junction held 6 bases outside the gene matches. Germline CDR1 reads LNHNV; CDR2 reads YYDKDF (reference sequence). The CDR3 loop spans 17 amino acids. CDR3 protein: CATSRDYRGSSGNTIYF. The CDR3 DNA is TGTGCCACCAGCAGAGATTACAGGGGATCTTCTGGAAACACCATATATTTT. The full variable domain, in which reference TRBV15 and TRBJ1-3 provide the parts outside the CDR3, is DAMVIQNPRYQVTQFGKPVTLSCSQTLNHNVMYWYQQKSSQAPKLLFHYYDKDFNNEADTPDNFQSRRPNTSFCFLDIRSPGLGDTAMYLCATSRDYRGSSGNTIYFGEGSWLTVV.

The chain carries TRBV7-2 and TRBJ1-2; tentatively, D is TRBD1 (5 bases). Germline V CDR1 and CDR2: SGHTA, FQGNSA. The CDR3 sequence is 12 residues long. Trimming cost V 5 bases and J 5 bases, with 9 bases left between them. CDR3 loop: CASSPTDYGYTF. CDR3 DNA: TGTGCCAGCAGCCCGACAGATTATGGCTACACCTTC.

This chain connects TRBV5-4 to TRBJ1-1; D may be TRBD1 (6 bases). Germline CDR1 SGHNT, CDR2 YYREEE (reference sequence). V lost 4 bases to trimming and J lost 6 bases, with 25 bases between them. The CDR3 consists of 17 residues. The CDR3 DNA follows: TGTGCCAGCAGCCCCCCGAGAGTGGGGGCGCGTAGGTCTGAAGCTTTCTTT. Amino acid sequence: CASSPPRVGARRSEAFF.

The chain is built from TRBV18 and TRBJ1-2; D might be TRBD1 (5 bases). Trimming left V 3 bases short and J 7 bases short, with 12 bases between. Germline V lookup: CDR1 KGHSH, CDR2 LQKENI. This CDR3 spans 13 amino acids. This CDR3 is CASSPLGGGGYTF. The CDR3 coding sequence is TGTGCCAGCTCACCGCTCGGGGGAGGTGGCTACACCTTC.